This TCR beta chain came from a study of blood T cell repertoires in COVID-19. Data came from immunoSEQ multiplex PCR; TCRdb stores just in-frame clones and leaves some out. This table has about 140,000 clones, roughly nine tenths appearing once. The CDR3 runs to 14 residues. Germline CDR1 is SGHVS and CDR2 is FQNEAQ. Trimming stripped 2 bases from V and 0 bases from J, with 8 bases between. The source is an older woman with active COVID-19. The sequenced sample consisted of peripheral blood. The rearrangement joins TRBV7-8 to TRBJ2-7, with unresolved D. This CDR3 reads CASSLRRSSYEQYF. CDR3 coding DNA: TGTGCCAGCAGCTTAAGACGGAGCTCCTACGAGCAGTACTTC.